One sample yielded the 26 T cell receptor beta chains listed below, sequenced in a study of cytomegalovirus exposure and HLA in healthy donors. 13 Jbeta primers and 60 Vbeta primers were used for the PCR. Using immunoSEQ multiplex PCR, the repertoire was profiled, and TCRdb retains in-frame clones only, with some absent. The repertoire holds about 160,000 clones, with roughly four fifths as singletons. Specimen: PBMCs. Receptor source: a girl aged 2 to 10 in good health and CMV-seropositive.

The genes are TRBV9 and TRBJ2-2; 8 bases fit TRBD2. Germline CDR1 SGDLS, CDR2 YYNGEE. The length of the CDR3 is 15 residues. With V trimmed by 0 bases and J by 8 bases, 6 bases remained unmatched. The CDR3 sequence is CASSVVLAGPGELFF. In DNA, the CDR3 is TGTGCCAGCAGCGTAGTATTAGCGGGGCCGGGGGAGCTGTTTTTT.

The chain joins TRBV6-5 to TRBJ2-5, with TRBD1 matching 9 bases. The V gene's germline CDR1 is MNHEY and CDR2 SVGAGI. V lost 4 bases to trimming and J lost 5 bases; unmatched junction nucleotides: 8. This CDR3 is built from 15 residues. The CDR3 region is CASSSPGQGGETQYF. DNA of the CDR3: TGTGCCAGCAGTTCCCCGGGACAGGGAGGGGAGACCCAGTACTTC.

Here the CDR3 reads CASSQEWSSATNEKLFF. In DNA, the CDR3 is TGCGCCAGCAGCCAAGAGTGGTCCAGTGCAACTAATGAAAAACTGTTTTTT. The chain combines TRBV4-1 with TRBJ1-4; no clear D. With 0 bases removed from V and 0 bases from J, the gap between germline ends came to 11 bases. The CDR3 is made up of 17 amino acids. Germline V lookup: CDR1 MGHRA, CDR2 YSYEKL.

The chain links TRBV30 to TRBJ1-5; the D gene is possibly TRBD1 (5 bases). Between the trimmed V and J ends, which lost 0 bases and 7 bases, there was a span of 22 bases. From germline, CDR1 is GTSNPN and CDR2 SVGIG (reference sequence). This CDR3 is 17 amino acids long. CDR3 residues: CAWSVQQGRGDIQPQHF. The CDR3 bases are TGTGCCTGGAGTGTACAACAAGGGAGGGGCGATATCCAGCCCCAGCATTTT. Drawing the rest from reference TRBV30 and TRBJ1-5, the complete variable domain is SQTIHQWPATLVQPVGSPLSLECTVEGTSNPNLYWYRQAAGRGLQLLFYSVGIGQISSEVPQNLSASRPQDRQFILSSKKLLLSDSGFYLCAWSVQQGRGDIQPQHFGDGTRLSIL.

The chain is built from TRBV5-1 and TRBJ1-1; D unresolved. V gave up 2 bases and J gave up 8 bases, with 13 bases separating them. The germline V gene encodes CDR1 SGHRS and CDR2 YFSETQ. The CDR3 is made up of 13 amino acids. The CDR3 loop is CASSFDMSSEAFF. The CDR3 DNA reads as TGCGCCAGCAGCTTCGACATGTCTTCCGAAGCTTTCTTT.

The gene calls are TRBV7-8 and TRBJ2-5; D is unresolved. The CDR3 totals 13 residues. The V end was cut by 2 bases, the J end by 2 bases, with 6 bases between. Per germline, CDR1 SGHVS and CDR2 FQNEAQ. The CDR3 sequence is CASSLNLQETQYF. The CDR3, as DNA: TGTGCCAGCAGCTTAAACTTACAAGAGACCCAGTACTTC.

This clone was seen just once. V gene TRBV4-1 combines with J gene TRBJ2-7, with 7 bases that match TRBD1. Looked up from germline, CDR1 is MGHRA and CDR2 is YSYEKL. Trimming took 4 bases from V and 5 from J; bases not matched to a gene: 8. This CDR3 region has 14 residues. Written as DNA, the CDR3 is TGCGCCAGCAGCCGTCGACAGGGTTTCAACGAGCAGTACTTC. Protein sequence: CASSRRQGFNEQYF.

The gene calls are TRBV15 and TRBJ2-1; D may be TRBD2 (5 bases). The V gene's germline CDR1 is LNHNV and CDR2 YYDKDF (reference sequence). CDR3 size: 12 residues. V dropped 4 bases and J dropped 15 bases, with 16 bases sitting between them. Written as DNA, the CDR3 is TGTGCCACCAGCAAGGCTGGGTCTAGCACGTTCTTC. It yields the protein CATSKAGSSTFF.

This clone was detected only a few times. At the DNA level, this CDR3 is encoded by other sequences in the same sample as well. The genes are TRBV6-1 and TRBJ2-5, with 10 bases aligning to TRBD2. There are 14 residues in the CDR3. V was pared by 6 bases and J by 5 bases, with 6 bases of the junction left unmatched. Germline CDR1 and CDR2: MNHNS and SASEGT. The CDR3 nucleotides read TGTGCCAGCAGGTTAGCGGGAGGAGGTGAGACCCAGTACTTC. Its translation: CASRLAGGGETQYF.

The CDR3 nucleotides are TGCAGCGTCGCACCGGGACTAGCTCTCGAGCAGTACTTC. It yields the protein CSVAPGLALEQYF. The gene calls are TRBV29-1 and TRBJ2-5; 9 nucleotides line up with TRBD2. The end of the DNA is better explained by TRBJ2-7, so the J call may be wrong. The germline gives CDR1 SQVTM, CDR2 ANQGSEA. The CDR3 is 13 residues long.

The V call is TRBV27, the J call TRBJ2-3; D is perhaps TRBD1 (5 bases). Trimming stripped 4 bases from V and 0 bases from J, with 14 bases between. Per germline, CDR1 MNHEY and CDR2 SMNVEV (reference sequence). CDR3 length equals 16 residues. The CDR3 DNA reads as TGTGCCAGCAGTTCTCAGGGCGTTTCTAGCACAGATACGCAGTATTTT. This sequence encodes CASSSQGVSSTDTQYF.

The chain has TRBV2 and TRBJ2-7; possible D gene TRBD2, 5 bases. This CDR3 is built from 13 residues. Germline CDR1 and CDR2: SNHLY and FYNNEI. The V end was cut by 3 bases, the J end by 6 bases, with 12 bases between. DNA for the CDR3: TGTGCCAGCAGTGATTTCCGGGGTCCCGAGCAGTACTTC. As protein: CASSDFRGPEQYF.

The rearrangement uses TRBV7-9 and TRBJ2-7; D might be TRBD2 (6 bases). V was pared by 3 bases and J by 3 bases, with 15 bases between. The CDR3 contains 15 residues. Germline assignment: CDR1 SEHNR and CDR2 FQNEAQ (reference sequence). The CDR3 is CASSFGAGRLYEQYF. The CDR3, as DNA: TGTGCCAGCAGCTTCGGGGCAGGGAGGCTCTACGAGCAGTACTTC.

The V call is TRBV5-1, the J call TRBJ2-5, with D perhaps matching TRBD2 (5 bases). Germline CDR1 reads SGHRS; CDR2 reads YFSETQ. The CDR3 spans 14 residues. Trimming left V 3 bases short and J 4 bases short, with 13 bases between. CDR3 residues: CASSWGASSETQYF. CDR3 sequence (DNA): TGCGCCAGCAGCTGGGGAGCCTCTTCAGAGACCCAGTACTTC.

The V and J genes are TRBV7-3 and TRBJ2-1; 14 nucleotides align to TRBD2. Trimming removed 11 bases from V and 1 base from J; junction bases left unmatched: 4. There are 15 residues in the CDR3. Germline assignment: CDR1 SGHTA and CDR2 FQGTGA. DNA of the CDR3: TGTGCCTGCGGACTAGCGGGAGGATCCTACAATGAGCAGTTCTTC. This gives the protein CACGLAGGSYNEQFF.

The rearrangement joins TRBV7-3 to TRBJ1-1; the D gene is possibly TRBD1 (6 bases). The V end was cut by 8 bases, the J end by 5 bases, with 18 bases between. Germline-derived CDR1 and CDR2 are SGHTA and FQGTGA. This CDR3 comprises 14 residues. The CDR3 sequence: CASAELPQGTEAFF. The CDR3 bases are TGTGCCAGCGCCGAACTCCCCCAGGGGACTGAAGCTTTCTTT.

This chain joins TRBV7-6 and TRBJ2-7; 7 positions match TRBD2. The CDR3 spans 15 residues. Germline assignment: CDR1 SGHVS and CDR2 FNYEAQ. The V and J ends lost 5 bases and 6 bases, in that order; junction bases with no gene match: 13. CDR3 nucleotide sequence: TGTGCCAGCAGCGAACAGACTAGCTTTTCGGTCGAGCAGTACTTC. Translation: CASSEQTSFSVEQYF.

A few counts support this clone. One junction end does not reproduce the germline sequence, and a read error may be involved. V gene TRBV2 combines with J gene TRBJ1-4; no clear D. This CDR3 comprises 15 residues. CDR1 SNHLY and CDR2 FYNNEI come from the germline V gene. The CDR3 sequence: CASSEGAVGYQAQVF. The CDR3 coding sequence is TGTGCCAGCAGTGAAGGTGCCGTGGGTTATCAGGCTCAGGTTTTT. The full variable domain, rest sourced from reference TRBV2 and TRBJ1-4, is EPEVTQTPSHQVTQMGQEVILRCVPISNHLYFYWYRQILGQKVEFLVSFYNNEISEKSEIFDDQFSVERPDGSNFTLKIRSTKLEDSAMYFCASSEGAVGYQAQVFGSGTQLSVL.

V and J are TRBV27 and TRBJ2-3; TRBD1 agrees at 10 bases. This CDR3 contains 17 residues. CDR1 is MNHEY, CDR2 SMNVEV, per germline (reference sequence). The V segment lost 10 bases and the J segment 2 bases; nucleotides outside the gene matches: 15. CDR3 nucleotide sequence: TGTGCCACCGCCGGGACAGGGGACTATAGATCCACAGATACGCAGTATTTT. Encoded protein: CATAGTGDYRSTDTQYF.

The chain has TRBV2 and TRBJ2-3, with D possibly being TRBD2 (5 bases). Germline V gene sequence: CDR1 SNHLY, CDR2 FYNNEI. The CDR3 has 16 amino acids. Trimming removed 8 bases from V and 2 bases from J, with 20 bases in between. This chain's CDR3 is CASEGRTANPTDTQYF. CDR3 coding DNA: TGTGCCAGCGAGGGAAGGACCGCCAATCCCACAGATACGCAGTATTTT.

This chain connects TRBV6-5 to TRBJ2-7; the D gene is possibly TRBD2 (5 bases). The V end lost 6 bases, the J end lost 1 base, and 16 bases lay between the germline ends. Germline CDR1 reads MNHEY; CDR2 reads SVGAGI. CDR3 length equals 15 residues. This CDR3 reads CASSPASTGSYEQYF. The CDR3 nucleotides read TGTGCCAGCAGCCCTGCATCGACGGGATCCTACGAGCAGTACTTC.

There are a few counts of this clone. This rearrangement joins TRBV7-6 to TRBJ2-7; 11 nucleotides match TRBD2. The CDR3 has 16 residues. Germline V gene lookup returns CDR1 SGHVS and CDR2 FNYEAQ. V lost 5 bases, J lost 5 bases, and 11 bases stayed unmatched. DNA of the CDR3: TGTGCCAGCAGCCCGCGTGTCGTAGCGGGAGGGAACGAGCAGTACTTC. Its translation is CASSPRVVAGGNEQYF.

This clone was recorded a few times. The V call is TRBV28, the J call TRBJ2-6, with 8 positions matching TRBD2. This CDR3 is 18 amino acids long. V shed 2 bases, J shed 0 bases, and the junction held 6 bases outside the gene matches. Germline-derived CDR1 and CDR2 are MDHEN and SYDVKM. CDR3 sequence: CASSLHGLARSGANVLTF. The CDR3 DNA sequence: TGTGCCAGCAGTTTACACGGACTAGCTCGCTCTGGGGCCAACGTCCTGACTTTC.

The chain combines TRBV30 with TRBJ2-5; no reliable D call. Trimming cost V 3 bases and J 11 bases, with 19 bases left between them. Germline V CDR1 and CDR2: GTSNPN, SVGIG (reference sequence). CDR3 size: 13 residues. The CDR3 loop is CAWSASFTREQYF. The CDR3 DNA reads TGTGCCTGGAGCGCATCCTTCACCCGAGAGCAGTACTTC.

This chain uses TRBV30 with TRBJ1-1, with TRBD1 as a possible D gene (6 bases). The germline V gene has CDR1 GTSNPN and CDR2 SVGIG (reference sequence). This CDR3 is 13 amino acids long. V was clipped by 0 bases and J by 4 bases, with 9 bases between them. CDR3 protein: CAWSVRRGTEAFF. CDR3 bases: TGTGCCTGGAGTGTTCGCAGGGGCACTGAAGCTTTCTTT.

The V gene is TRBV27, the J gene TRBJ1-2; TRBD1 might be the D (6 bases). Germline V CDR1 and CDR2: MNHEY, SMNVEV (reference sequence). The V end was cut by 9 bases, the J end by 4 bases, with 15 bases between. This CDR3 spans 13 amino acids. The DNA for the CDR3 is TGTGCCAGTGGTCTCAGGGGCACCTATGGCTACACCTTC. As protein: CASGLRGTYGYTF.